This TCR beta chain was obtained from a study of shared clonotypes between healthy human individuals. Study context: Each donor's CD4 naive and CD4 memory cells filled three plates apiece, CD8 naive two, and CD8 memory one.

Naive CD8 isolation took CD45RO-negative cells positively selected for CCR7 and excluded terminally differentiated effector memory CD45RA+ cells. Recent acute infections and vaccinations were absent in the healthy HIV-negative adult donors. The material for each subset, its genomic DNA, was split evenly across several immunoSEQ plates. The data were produced by immunoSEQ multiplex PCR, yet TCRdb's version contains in-frame clones alone and is incomplete. The sample holds around 2,000,000 clones; 85% to 95% are singletons and the top ten take under 2%. J was trimmed by 4 bases and V by 3 bases; bases with no gene match: 9. This CDR3 comprises 15 residues. CDR1 is WSHSY and CDR2 is SAAADI in the germline V gene.

The genes are TRBV10-2 and TRBJ2-7; 7 nucleotides align to TRBD1. This TCR was sampled from a man between 18 and 29 years old in good health. Some clones in this sample may be carry-over from other donors' samples. The specimen was naive CD8+ T cells from PBMCs. CDR3 protein: CASSETPGTAYEQYF. The CDR3 DNA reads TGCGCCAGCAGTGAAACGCCCGGGACAGCTTACGAGCAGTACTTC.